These 10 T cell receptor beta chains came from one sample sequenced in a study of blood T cell repertoires in COVID-19. Repertoires were generated with immunoSEQ multiplex PCR, while TCRdb's copy carries only in-frame clones and drops some. The table includes over 250,000 clones, 75% to 90% detected once. Sequenced sample: peripheral blood. These TCRs come from a man between 50 and 59 years old with acute or convalescent COVID-19.

V gene TRBV10-3 combines with J gene TRBJ1-1; 9 bases are a match to TRBD1. The CDR3 totals 13 residues. J lost 4 bases, V lost 7 bases, and 4 bases had no gene match. Germline assignment: CDR1 ENHRY and CDR2 SYGVKD. CDR3 protein: CAIKGTGTTEAFF. Here the CDR3 DNA reads TGTGCCATCAAAGGGACAGGGACCACTGAAGCTTTCTTT.

This clone was seen a single time. The rearrangement joins TRBV5-4 to TRBJ2-7, with 11 bases identical to TRBD2. The CDR3 loop spans 15 amino acids. The germline CDR1 and CDR2 sequences are SGHNT and YYREEE (reference sequence). V trimming: 2 bases; J trimming: 1 base; junction bases outside the gene matches: 2. The DNA for the CDR3 is TGTGCCAGCAGCTTATCTAGCGGGGGGTCCTACGAGCAGTACTTC. Translated: CASSLSSGGSYEQYF. Complete variable domain (other parts from reference TRBV5-4 and TRBJ2-7): ETGVTQSPTHLIKTRGQQVTLRCSSQSGHNTVSWYQQALGQGPQFIFQYYREEENGRGNFPPRFSGLQFPNYSSELNVNALELDDSALYLCASSLSSGGSYEQYFGPGTRLTVT.

The genes are TRBV25-1 and TRBJ1-5; TRBD1 might be the D (6 bases). V gave up 5 bases and J gave up 4 bases, with 15 bases separating them. The CDR3 is 15 amino acids. CDR1 and CDR2 (germline): MGHDK, SYGVNS. Written as DNA, the CDR3 is TGTGCCAGCAGTCTCCGGGACACCGCTAATCAGCCCCAGCATTTT. Protein: CASSLRDTANQPQHF.

The V call is TRBV10-2, the J call TRBJ2-5; D is ambiguous. CDR3 length equals 12 residues. Trimming stripped 8 bases from V and 1 base from J, with 8 bases between. Per germline, CDR1 WSHSY and CDR2 SAAADI. The CDR3 protein is CASRHPQETQYF. The CDR3 DNA reads TGCGCCAGCCGACACCCCCAAGAGACCCAGTACTTC.

The CDR3 region has the DNA TGTGCCAGCAGCCCAAATACAGGGCCTTTAGGCTATGGCTACACCTTC. Amino acid sequence: CASSPNTGPLGYGYTF. The J gene is TRBJ1-2, the V gene TRBV3-1 (or the pseudogene TRBV3-2); maybe TRBD1 (6 bases). The germline V gene encodes CDR1 LGHDT and CDR2 YNNKEL (reference sequence). The CDR3 consists of 16 residues. V was trimmed by 4 bases and J by 4 bases, leaving 19 bases between them.

The chain is built from TRBV2 and TRBJ1-1; the match to TRBD1 covers 8 bases. The V segment lost 4 bases and the J segment 0 bases; nucleotides outside the gene matches: 10. The CDR3 totals 17 residues. Germline V gene sequence: CDR1 SNHLY, CDR2 FYNNEI. In DNA form, the CDR3 reads TGTGCCAGCAGTGGTCCGGGACAGGTTACTATGAACACTGAAGCTTTCTTT. This gives the protein CASSGPGQVTMNTEAFF.

This clone was seen a handful of times. The chain employs TRBV7-2 and TRBJ1-5; maybe TRBD1 (5 bases). Trimming took 6 bases from V and 0 from J, leaving 12 bases between them. CDR3 size: 15 residues. CDR1 and CDR2 (germline): SGHTA, FQGNSA. The CDR3 nucleotides read TGTGCCAGCAGTCCACAGGCATATAGCAATCAGCCCCAGCATTTT. Protein: CASSPQAYSNQPQHF.

The V and J genes are TRBV7-2 and TRBJ2-6; TRBD1 matches at 11 bases. V gave up 3 bases and J gave up 2 bases; unmatched junction bases: 0. The CDR3 consists of 16 residues. Germline CDR1 and CDR2: SGHTA and FQGNSA. CDR3: CASSLGQGAGANVLTF. Here the CDR3 DNA reads TGTGCCAGCAGCTTGGGACAGGGGGCTGGGGCCAACGTCCTGACTTTC.

CDR3 loop: CASSPTSGGPYEQYF. The DNA for the CDR3 is TGTGCCAGCAGTCCTACTAGCGGGGGCCCCTACGAGCAGTACTTC. The chain couples TRBV6-5 to TRBJ2-7; 11 nucleotides agree with TRBD2. J gave up 2 bases and V 5 bases, and 5 bases lay outside the gene matches. Germline V lookup: CDR1 MNHEY, CDR2 SVGAGI. CDR3 length: 15 residues.

The chain couples TRBV6-6 to TRBJ2-5; 8 positions agree with TRBD2. This CDR3 region has 16 residues. The germline V gene has CDR1 MNHNY and CDR2 SVGAGI (reference sequence). Germline trimming cut 0 bases from V and 5 bases from J; bases unmatched to any gene: 8. DNA of the CDR3: TGTGCCAGCAGTTACTCGATGCGCGGGGGGTTCGAGACCCAGTACTTC. It is translated as CASSYSMRGGFETQYF.